This T cell receptor beta chain was sequenced in a study of blood T cell repertoires in COVID-19. V lost 7 bases and J lost 2, with 11 bases in between. The germline V gene encodes CDR1 SQVTM and CDR2 ANQGSEA. CDR3 length: 12 residues. Only in-frame clones appear in the TCRdb table, and some are missing; sequencing was by immunoSEQ multiplex PCR. Found here are 95,000 to 150,000 clones, over 65% of them singletons; the top ten hold 4% to 5.5%. The receptor's source is a woman aged 70 to 79 with acute or convalescent COVID-19. The gene calls are TRBV29-1 and TRBJ1-1; D call uncertain. Sequencing was carried out using peripheral blood. CDR3 sequence: CSAVTGNTEAFF. CDR3 nucleotide sequence: TGCAGCGCCGTTACGGGTAACACTGAAGCTTTCTTT. The variable domain in full, with the rest retrieved from reference TRBV29-1 and TRBJ1-1, is SAVISQKPSRDICQRGTSLTIQCQVDSQVTMMFWYRQQPGQSLTLIATANQGSEATYESGFVIDKFPISRPNLTFSTLTVSNMSPEDSSIYLCSAVTGNTEAFFGQGTRLTVV.